This TCR beta chain comes out of a study of T cells after yellow fever vaccination. Study-wide findings and caveats: Few clonotypes appeared in both CD4 and CD8 compartments. Though it reached lower strength, the secondary response hit its peak faster, day 5 versus 15. The study re-detected most primary-vaccination clones after the booster (around 96% CD4, just over 85% CD8).

CDR3 size: 16 residues. V was clipped by 6 bases and J by 6 bases, with 21 bases between them. Germline CDR1 is SNHLY and CDR2 is FYNNEI. Template switching with 5'RACE generated the TCR cDNA and added a universal primer site and UMIs. TCRdb fed the 5' RACE reads into MiXCR, producing one record per CDR3 protein. This sample has some 160,000 distinct CDR3 sequences, with around 7.2% found just once. This clonotype was seen at least ten times. Its antigen remains unknown. This chain joins TRBV2 and TRBJ1-5; unclear D gene. The source of this sequence is a man between 18 and 35 years old who received the YFV17D yellow fever vaccine. Sequenced here: CD4+ T cells sorted from PBMCs, sampled more than 4 days after the first yellow fever vaccination. The CDR3: CASREGYLLRGQPQHF. CDR3 nucleotides: TGTGCCAGCAGGGAGGGTTACCTTCTTCGGGGTCAGCCCCAGCATTTT.